This T cell receptor (beta chain) was found in a study of blood T cell repertoires in COVID-19. Overall study: Specimens from acute and convalescent COVID-19 originated in the United States, Italy and Spain.

Comments on this clone: An end of the junction does not agree with germline; a read error may underlie this.

Germline CDR1 and CDR2: WSHSY and SAAADI. The CDR3 is 13 residues long. As handled by the study authors: From reference gene primer amplification, estimates of nucleated cell counts were derived. Sequenced by immunoSEQ multiplex PCR; TCRdb stores in-frame clones only, minus some. V and J calls and clone size are those listed in that table; D and trimming were worked out from the DNA. The repertoire consists of 55,000 to 75,000 clones, with more than 70% occurring once and the leading ten covering 6.3%. The chain carries TRBV10-2 and TRBJ2-7; D might be TRBD2 (6 bases). The sequenced sample consisted of peripheral blood. This TCR derives from a human donor in a cohort sampled during active COVID-19. CDR3 coding DNA: TGCGCCAGCAGTGAGTCGAATTGGGAGGCGAGGCTCTTC. This translates into CASSESNWEARLF.